Listed below are T cell receptor beta chains from one sample, sequenced in a study of blood T cell repertoires in COVID-19. Clones were read by immunoSEQ multiplex PCR, and TCRdb kept only the in-frame ones, dropping some. This sample has over 100,000 clones, with around 83% found just once. Sequencing input: peripheral blood. The receptors here all came from a man between 40 and 49 years old with acute or convalescent COVID-19. Both conserved end residues are part of each CDR3. Each record gives: clone size, V gene, J gene, D gene, CDR3 protein, CDR3 DNA. D genes are given only for firm matches. Size is stated for part of the rows, as once, few or many counts, or as a class when the clone is expanded.

clone size: NA
V gene: TRBV3-1/TRBV3-2
J gene: TRBJ2-3
D gene: TRBD2
CDR3 protein: CASSRTFAGGPTDTQYF
CDR3 DNA: TGTGCCAGCAGCCGGACGTTTGCGGGGGGGCCCACAGATACGCAGTATTTT

clone size: NA
V gene: TRBV3-1/TRBV3-2
J gene: TRBJ1-2
D gene: NA
CDR3 protein: CASSQTNYGYTF
CDR3 DNA: TGTGCCAGCAGCCAAACAAACTATGGCTACACCTTC

clone size: NA
V gene: TRBV7-9
J gene: TRBJ2-1
D gene: NA
CDR3 protein: CASSPGDSSSYNEQFF
CDR3 DNA: TGTGCCAGCAGCCCTGGGGACTCCAGCTCCTACAATGAGCAGTTCTTC

clone size: NA
V gene: TRBV5-1
J gene: TRBJ1-1
D gene: TRBD1
CDR3 protein: CASKGQYDLNTEAFF
CDR3 DNA: TGCGCCAGCAAGGGACAGTATGATTTGAACACTGAAGCTTTCTTT

clone size: NA
V gene: TRBV29-1
J gene: TRBJ2-1
D gene: NA
CDR3 protein: CRGAVNNEQFF
CDR3 DNA: TGTCGCGGGGCCGTCAACAATGAGCAGTTCTTC

clone size: few
V gene: TRBV11-2
J gene: TRBJ2-1
D gene: TRBD2
CDR3 protein: CASSPGRGGEQFF
CDR3 DNA: TGTGCCAGCAGCCCTGGGAGGGGAGGGGAGCAGTTCTTC

clone size: NA
V gene: TRBV2
J gene: TRBJ1-4
D gene: TRBD1
CDR3 protein: CAFDRGANEKLFF
CDR3 DNA: TGTGCCTTTGACAGGGGAGCTAATGAAAAACTGTTTTTT

clone size: NA
V gene: TRBV19
J gene: TRBJ2-1
D gene: TRBD2
CDR3 protein: CASSIVKRGGAEQFF
CDR3 DNA: TGTGCCAGTAGTATAGTCAAGCGGGGGGGCGCTGAGCAGTTCTTC

clone size: NA
V gene: TRBV18
J gene: TRBJ2-3
D gene: TRBD1
CDR3 protein: CASSPQRTGGRDTQYF
CDR3 DNA: TGTGCCAGCTCACCACAGAGGACAGGGGGTAGAGATACGCAGTATTTT

clone size: NA
V gene: TRBV28
J gene: TRBJ2-7
D gene: NA
CDR3 protein: CASSSLPGEQYF
CDR3 DNA: TGTGCCAGCAGTTCTCTCCCAGGCGAGCAGTACTTC

clone size: NA
V gene: TRBV6-6
J gene: TRBJ1-2
D gene: TRBD1
CDR3 protein: CASSDWGTGENGYTF
CDR3 DNA: TGTGCCAGCAGTGACTGGGGGACAGGGGAGAATGGCTACACCTTC

clone size: NA
V gene: TRBV13
J gene: TRBJ2-3
D gene: TRBD2
CDR3 protein: CASSAKWTSGPDTQYF
CDR3 DNA: TGTGCCAGCAGCGCCAAATGGACTAGCGGACCAGATACGCAGTATTTT

clone size: NA
V gene: TRBV5-1
J gene: TRBJ2-7
D gene: TRBD1
CDR3 protein: CASSSDGRTGGSRYEQYF
CDR3 DNA: TGCGCCAGCAGCTCGGACGGGAGGACAGGGGGTTCCCGCTACGAGCAGTACTTC

clone size: NA
V gene: TRBV19
J gene: TRBJ1-4
D gene: NA
CDR3 protein: CASSVEREKLFF
CDR3 DNA: TGTGCCAGTAGCGTAGAAAGAGAAAAACTGTTTTTT

clone size: NA
V gene: TRBV7-9
J gene: TRBJ1-1
D gene: NA
CDR3 protein: CASSLYRTHNTEAFF
CDR3 DNA: TGTGCCAGCAGCCTCTACCGGACACACAACACTGAAGCTTTCTTT

clone size: NA
V gene: TRBV3-1/TRBV3-2
J gene: TRBJ2-3
D gene: TRBD2
CDR3 protein: CASSQPGLAVNTQYF
CDR3 DNA: TGTGCCAGCAGCCAGCCCGGACTAGCGGTAAATACGCAGTATTTT

clone size: NA
V gene: TRBV21-1
J gene: TRBJ2-3
D gene: NA
CDR3 protein: CAIGPANGRGSDTQYF
CDR3 DNA: TGTGCCATCGGACCGGCGAATGGACGGGGATCAGATACGCAGTATTTT

clone size: NA
V gene: TRBV20-1
J gene: TRBJ2-3
D gene: NA
CDR3 protein: CSASTQTRTDTQYF
CDR3 DNA: TGCAGTGCTAGTACGCAGACTCGCACAGATACGCAGTATTTT

clone size: NA
V gene: TRBV28
J gene: TRBJ2-3
D gene: NA
CDR3 protein: CASSTGGAADTQYF
CDR3 DNA: TGTGCCAGCTCCACTGGGGGGGCGGCGGATACGCAGTATTTT

clone size: NA
V gene: TRBV2
J gene: TRBJ1-1
D gene: NA
CDR3 protein: CASSSQGMGNTEAFF
CDR3 DNA: TGTGCCAGCAGTTCACAGGGAATGGGGAACACTGAAGCTTTCTTT

clone size: NA
V gene: TRBV6-5
J gene: TRBJ2-3
D gene: NA
CDR3 protein: CAGGWGVSTDTQYF
CDR3 DNA: TGTGCCGGTGGGTGGGGGGTAAGCACAGATACGCAGTATTTT

clone size: NA
V gene: TRBV6-6
J gene: TRBJ1-2
D gene: TRBD1
CDR3 protein: CASSLRQGAGGSYGYTF
CDR3 DNA: TGTGCCAGCAGTCTGCGACAGGGTGCGGGGGGGTCCTATGGCTACACCTTC

clone size: NA
V gene: TRBV6-5
J gene: TRBJ2-1
D gene: NA
CDR3 protein: CASSYSWQGSDEQFF
CDR3 DNA: TGTGCCAGCAGTTACTCATGGCAGGGAAGCGATGAGCAGTTCTTC

clone size: few
V gene: TRBV11-1
J gene: TRBJ2-5
D gene: NA
CDR3 protein: CASSLRAGRNQETQYF
CDR3 DNA: TGTGCCAGCAGCTTGCGGGCAGGAAGGAACCAAGAGACCCAGTACTTC

clone size: NA
V gene: TRBV3-1/TRBV3-2
J gene: TRBJ1-6
D gene: TRBD1
CDR3 protein: CASSQGQANSPLHF
CDR3 DNA: TGTGCCAGCAGCCAGGGACAGGCTAATTCACCCCTCCACTTT

clone size: NA
V gene: TRBV7-8
J gene: TRBJ2-7
D gene: TRBD1
CDR3 protein: CASSLGLPGTGGKNEQYF
CDR3 DNA: TGTGCCAGCAGCTTAGGGCTCCCCGGGACAGGGGGCAAAAACGAGCAGTACTTC

clone size: NA
V gene: TRBV2
J gene: TRBJ2-2
D gene: NA
CDR3 protein: CASSVTLTSTGELFF
CDR3 DNA: TGTGCCAGCAGTGTCACCTTAACTAGCACCGGGGAGCTGTTTTTT

clone size: NA
V gene: TRBV6-5
J gene: TRBJ2-5
D gene: NA
CDR3 protein: CASNPDSGGKTQYF
CDR3 DNA: TGTGCCAGCAACCCGGACAGTGGGGGAAAGACCCAGTACTTC

clone size: NA
V gene: TRBV7-2
J gene: TRBJ2-2
D gene: NA
CDR3 protein: CASSLALANTGELFF
CDR3 DNA: TGTGCCAGCAGCTTAGCGCTAGCGAACACCGGGGAGCTGTTTTTT

clone size: NA
V gene: TRBV19
J gene: TRBJ1-5
D gene: NA
CDR3 protein: CASSIGGTLNQPQHF
CDR3 DNA: TGTGCCAGTAGTATTGGGGGGACCCTCAATCAGCCCCAGCATTTT

clone size: NA
V gene: TRBV7-9
J gene: TRBJ1-6
D gene: NA
CDR3 protein: CASSILDSKNSPLHF
CDR3 DNA: TGTGCCAGCAGCATACTGGACAGTAAAAATTCACCCCTCCACTTT

clone size: NA
V gene: TRBV3-1/TRBV3-2
J gene: TRBJ2-1
D gene: TRBD2
CDR3 protein: CASSHSRTSGSFAGEQFF
CDR3 DNA: TGTGCCAGCAGCCACAGCCGGACTAGCGGGAGTTTTGCGGGTGAGCAGTTCTTC

clone size: NA
V gene: TRBV28
J gene: TRBJ2-2
D gene: TRBD2
CDR3 protein: CASHGLVFTGELFF
CDR3 DNA: TGTGCCAGCCATGGACTAGTATTCACCGGGGAGCTGTTTTTT

clone size: NA
V gene: TRBV9
J gene: TRBJ1-3
D gene: NA
CDR3 protein: CASSVGPKASGNTIYF
CDR3 DNA: TGTGCCAGCAGCGTAGGTCCCAAAGCCTCTGGAAACACCATATATTTT

clone size: NA
V gene: TRBV19
J gene: TRBJ2-7
D gene: TRBD1
CDR3 protein: CASRRSGTGPYEHYF
CDR3 DNA: TGTGCCAGTAGACGCTCCGGGACAGGACCCTACGAGCATTACTTC

clone size: NA
V gene: TRBV28
J gene: TRBJ2-5
D gene: TRBD2
CDR3 protein: CASSLGGRRETQYF
CDR3 DNA: TGTGCCAGCAGTTTGGGGGGGAGGCGGGAGACCCAGTACTTC

clone size: NA
V gene: TRBV5-1
J gene: TRBJ2-1
D gene: NA
CDR3 protein: CASSLGGKRLALGQFF
CDR3 DNA: TGCGCCAGCAGCTTAGGGGGGAAGCGACTAGCCCTCGGGCAGTTCTTC